What follows are 13 T cell receptor beta chains derived from one specimen sequenced in a study of blood T cell repertoires in COVID-19. Sequencing used immunoSEQ multiplex PCR; TCRdb keeps in-frame clones, though not all of them. The sample shows 300,000 to 400,000 clones, just over 85% of them seen only once. Specimen: PBMCs or T cells enriched from blood (not recorded which). The receptor set was obtained from a woman aged 40 to 50 with acute COVID-19.

The rearrangement joins TRBV7-2 to TRBJ2-5; possible D gene TRBD2, 6 bases. Trimming cost V 4 bases and J 4 bases, with 10 bases left between them. This CDR3 spans 13 amino acids. The V gene's germline CDR1 is SGHTA and CDR2 FQGNSA. The CDR3 nucleotides are TGTGCCAGCAGCTCCGTGGGGGGAGAGACCCAGTACTTC. Translation gives CASSSVGGETQYF.

The rearrangement joins TRBV9 to TRBJ2-7; D might be TRBD1 (6 bases). The V end lost 0 bases, the J end lost 3 bases, and 10 bases lay between the germline ends. The CDR3 consists of 14 residues. The germline V gene encodes CDR1 SGDLS and CDR2 YYNGEE. CDR3 sequence reads: CASSVGDRYYEQYF. Written as DNA, the CDR3 is TGTGCCAGCAGCGTAGGCGACAGGTACTACGAGCAGTACTTC. The entire variable domain, with the rest obtained from reference TRBV9 and TRBJ2-7, is as follows: DSGVTQTPKHLITATGQRVTLRCSPRSGDLSVYWYQQSLDQGLQFLIQYYNGEERAKGNILERFSAQQFPDLHSELNLSSLELGDSALYFCASSVGDRYYEQYFGPGTRLTVT.

The DNA of the CDR3 is TGTGCCAGCAGTGAACAAGAGGGAGTGAGCTATGGCTACACCTTC. Translating it yields CASSEQEGVSYGYTF. This chain links TRBV6-1 with TRBJ1-2; D is undetermined. The V gene lost 2 bases and the J gene lost 4 bases, with 14 bases spanning the gap. The CDR3 loop spans 15 amino acids. Looked up from germline, CDR1 is MNHNS and CDR2 is SASEGT.

The chain is built from TRBV6-2 or TRBV6-3 and TRBJ1-2, with TRBD1 matching 9 bases. Germline lookup yields CDR1 MNHEY and CDR2 SVGEGT. Trimming cost V 0 bases and J 6 bases; bases outside gene matches: 5. The length of the CDR3 is 15 residues. CDR3 coding DNA: TGTGCCAGCAGTTACTCTACAGGGGGCTTGGATGGCTACACCTTC. Translation: CASSYSTGGLDGYTF.

This clone turned up a few times. The J gene is TRBJ2-3, the V gene TRBV7-9; TRBD2 is a possible D gene (7 bases). In germline, CDR1 is SEHNR, CDR2 FQNEAQ (reference sequence). The V end lost 3 bases, the J end lost 1 base, and 23 bases lay between the germline ends. This CDR3 spans 19 amino acids. The CDR3 loop is CASSFTTQSGGAGTDTQYF. The CDR3 coding sequence is TGTGCCAGCAGCTTTACGACCCAAAGTGGGGGGGCCGGCACAGATACGCAGTATTTT. Full variable domain (missing parts from reference TRBV7-9 and TRBJ2-3): DTGVSQNPRHKITKRGQNVTFRCDPISEHNRLYWYRQTLGQGPEFLTYFQNEAQLEKSRLLSDRFSAERPKGSFSTLEIQRTEQGDSAMYLCASSFTTQSGGAGTDTQYFGPGTRLTVL.

The genes are TRBV2 and TRBJ2-1; 12 positions agree with TRBD2. The CDR3 is 15 amino acids. Germline CDR1 reads SNHLY; CDR2 reads FYNNEI. V lost 5 bases to trimming and J lost 10 bases; unmatched junction nucleotides: 9. CDR3 bases: TGTGCCAGCAGTAGTTCTAGCGGGGGGGCCTCGGAGCAGTTCTTC. It yields the protein CASSSSSGGASEQFF. The entire variable domain, with the rest obtained from reference TRBV2 and TRBJ2-1, is as follows: EPEVTQTPSHQVTQMGQEVILRCVPISNHLYFYWYRQILGQKVEFLVSFYNNEISEKSEIFDDQFSVERPDGSNFTLKIRSTKLEDSAMYFCASSSSSGGASEQFFGPGTRLTVL.

J is TRBJ2-7 and V is TRBV9, with a possible D match to TRBD1 (7 bases). Trimming shortened V by 3 bases and J by 0 bases, and 10 bases separated the two germline ends. This CDR3 has 14 amino acids. Germline V lookup: CDR1 SGDLS, CDR2 YYNGEE. CDR3 protein: CASSAGGNSYEQYF. For the CDR3, the DNA is TGTGCCAGCAGCGCAGGGGGGAACTCCTACGAGCAGTACTTC.

The chain couples TRBV5-1 to TRBJ1-1; D is undetermined. Per the germline V gene, CDR1 is SGHRS and CDR2 is YFSETQ. The CDR3 sequence is 13 residues long. The CDR3: CASGRPGSTEAFF. DNA for the CDR3: TGCGCTAGTGGCCGTCCCGGGAGTACTGAAGCTTTCTTT. The whole variable domain, filled in from reference TRBV5-1 and TRBJ1-1, reads KAGVTQTPRYLIKTRGQQVTLSCSPISGHRSVSWYQQTPGQGLQFLFEYFSETQRNKGNFPGRFSGRQFSNSRSEMNVSTLELGDSALYLCASGRPGSTEAFFGQGTRLTVV.

This clone came up once. This chain uses TRBV12-3 or TRBV12-4 with TRBJ1-1; D might be TRBD1 (5 bases). The length of the CDR3 is 13 residues. The V gene lost 4 bases and the J gene lost 6 bases, with 12 bases spanning the gap. The CDR3, as DNA: TGTGCCAGCAGTTCAGGGTATGGTTCTGAAGCTTTCTTT. Translation gives CASSSGYGSEAFF.

The chain joins TRBV10-3 to TRBJ2-7; 14 nucleotides agree with TRBD2. The trim removed 10 bases at V and 7 bases at J, leaving 15 bases unmatched. The CDR3 runs to 16 residues. The germline gives CDR1 ENHRY, CDR2 SYGVKD. The CDR3 loop is CATTGFPGLAGVEQYF. CDR3 DNA: TGTGCCACCACCGGGTTCCCGGGACTAGCGGGAGTTGAGCAGTACTTC.

V is TRBV5-6 and J is TRBJ1-2; tentatively, D is TRBD1 (6 bases). V was cut by 4 bases and J by 3 bases, with 16 bases left in between. The CDR3 has 15 amino acids. CDR1 and CDR2 from the germline V gene are SGHDT and YYEEEE. CDR3 DNA sequence: TGTGCCAGCAGCCCCCAGGGGCGGTTTTACTATGGCTACACCTTC. It yields the protein CASSPQGRFYYGYTF.

The V call is TRBV25-1, the J call TRBJ2-1; D is perhaps TRBD1 (7 bases). CDR3 length: 15 amino acids. Germline assignment: CDR1 MGHDK and CDR2 SYGVNS. Trimming cost V 5 bases and J 10 bases, with 21 bases left between them. The CDR3 nucleotides read TGTGCCAGCAGTACGCGGGACAGCATCCCCCGGGAGCAGTTCTTC. Translation: CASSTRDSIPREQFF.

Here the CDR3 reads CASSYYSGTPNMAQYF. In DNA form, the CDR3 reads TGTGCCAGCAGCTATTACTCCGGGACTCCGAATATGGCGCAGTATTTT. The V and J genes are TRBV11-2 and TRBJ2-3, with D perhaps TRBD2 (6 bases). The CDR3 is made up of 16 amino acids. Trimming cost V 4 bases and J 10 bases, with 24 bases left between them. Germline V gene lookup returns CDR1 SGHAT and CDR2 FQNNGV.